These 25 T cell receptor beta chains were all obtained from the same sample, sequenced in a study of sequential checkpoint blockade in melanoma. Sequencing was performed with immunoSEQ multiplex PCR; in TCRdb, only in-frame clones are kept and a portion is missing. The table has around 9,500 clones, more than 20% seen once; the top ten hold 11% to 15%. The treatment is: randomized to nivolumab then ipilimumab (arm A) or the reverse (arm B). Sequences were derived from tumor tissue (inferred from file names), sampled from a patient given nivolumab and ipilimumab in sequence. These receptors all stem from a human donor with melanoma.

The chain links TRBV25-1 to TRBJ2-6; either TRBD1 or TRBD2 may supply D (5 bases each). Trimming removed 3 bases from V and 5 bases from J, with 20 bases in between. The germline V gene encodes CDR1 MGHDK and CDR2 SYGVNS. This CDR3 has 18 residues. The CDR3 loop reads CASSERATGQSRANVLTF. CDR3 coding DNA: TGTGCCAGCAGTGAGCGGGCAACTGGACAAAGTCGGGCCAACGTCCTGACTTTC. Full variable domain (rest looked up from reference TRBV25-1 and TRBJ2-6): EADIYQTPRYLVIGTGKKITLECSQTMGHDKMYWYQQDPGMELHLIHYSYGVNSTEKGDLSSESTVSRIRTEHFPLTLESARPSHTSQYLCASSERATGQSRANVLTFGAGSRLTVL.

In DNA, the CDR3 is TGTGCCAGTAGTATAGGGGGCCAGTCCTACAATGAGCAGTTCTTC. It translates to CASSIGGQSYNEQFF. V gene TRBV19 combines with J gene TRBJ2-1, with D perhaps matching TRBD1 (5 bases). The germline V gene encodes CDR1 LNHDA and CDR2 SQIVND (reference sequence). V lost 1 base and J 1 base, leaving 8 bases between the germline ends. The CDR3 sequence is 15 residues long.

This clone was seen ten or more times. The CDR3 coding sequence is TGTGCCAGCAGCCCGATGACAGGGGGCACAGATACGCAGTATTTT. It yields the protein CASSPMTGGTDTQYF. This sequence joins TRBV9 and TRBJ2-3; 8 bases line up with TRBD1. The CDR3 is made up of 15 amino acids. The V and J ends lost 4 bases and 1 base, in that order; junction bases with no gene match: 5. The germline V gene encodes CDR1 SGDLS and CDR2 YYNGEE.

V is TRBV28 and J is TRBJ2-3; possibly TRBD1 for D (6 bases). Trimming shortened V by 10 bases and J by 3 bases, and 11 bases separated the two germline ends. CDR1 and CDR2 (germline): MDHEN, SYDVKM. There are 12 residues in the CDR3. The CDR3 protein is CATIQGTDTQYF. Written as DNA, the CDR3 is TGTGCCACCATCCAGGGGACAGATACGCAGTATTTT.

There are a few counts of this clone. Written as DNA, the CDR3 is TGTGCCAGCAGCTGGGGGCGCGATGAGCAGTTCTTC. This gives the protein CASSWGRDEQFF. The genes are TRBV6-8 and TRBJ2-1; possible D gene TRBD1, 6 bases. CDR1 and CDR2 (germline): MNHGY, SAAAGT. CDR3 length: 12 residues. V lost 6 bases, J lost 8 bases, and 11 bases lay in between.

This clone was detected a few times. The V gene is TRBV28, the J gene TRBJ2-7, with D unresolved. Trimming shortened V by 4 bases and J by 3 bases, and 25 bases separated the two germline ends. Germline V gene lookup returns CDR1 MDHEN and CDR2 SYDVKM. This CDR3 region has 18 residues. The CDR3 reads CASSSPTEWGSGNYEQYV. In nucleotides, the CDR3 is TGTGCCAGCAGTTCCCCCACGGAGTGGGGTTCCGGTAACTACGAGCAGTACGTC.

This chain joins TRBV11-3 and TRBJ1-5; possible D gene TRBD1, 6 bases. V dropped 5 bases and J dropped 6 bases, with 17 bases sitting between them. Germline-derived CDR1 and CDR2 are SGHNT and YENEEA. The CDR3 spans 15 residues. The chain's CDR3 is CASSRLAGGGQPQHF. DNA of the CDR3: TGTGCCAGCAGCCGTCTCGCGGGGGGCGGTCAGCCCCAGCATTTT. The complete variable domain, with remaining parts taken from reference TRBV11-3 and TRBJ1-5, reads EAGVVQSPRYKIIEKKQPVAFWCNPISGHNTLYWYLQNLGQGPELLIRYENEEAVDDSQLPKDRFSAERLKGVDSTLKIQPAELGDSAVYLCASSRLAGGGQPQHFGDGTRLSIL.

This clone has ten or more counts. The chain couples TRBV11-3 to TRBJ1-2; D perhaps matches TRBD1 (5 bases). This CDR3 region has 19 residues. Trimming pared 0 bases from V and 0 bases from J, leaving 20 bases between. CDR1 SGHNT and CDR2 YENEEA come from the germline V gene. This CDR3 is CASSLDLGLGGNPNYGYTF. The CDR3 DNA reads TGTGCCAGCAGCTTAGATCTTGGTCTGGGGGGTAATCCTAACTATGGCTACACCTTC.

The chain is built from TRBV6-8 and TRBJ1-2, with 7 bases identical to TRBD1. The length of the CDR3 is 13 residues. V lost 6 bases, J lost 8 bases, and 9 bases stayed unmatched. In germline, CDR1 is MNHGY, CDR2 SAAAGT. CDR3 in amino acids: CASSQGQADGYTF. DNA for the CDR3: TGTGCCAGCAGCCAAGGACAGGCGGACGGCTACACCTTC.

A few counts support this clone. The V call is TRBV28, the J call TRBJ2-7; 7 nucleotides agree with TRBD1. Germline lookup yields CDR1 MDHEN and CDR2 SYDVKM. This CDR3 region has 15 residues. After removal of 5 bases from V and 4 bases from J, the junction contained 11 bases not matched to a gene. In DNA, the CDR3 is TGTGCCAGCAGTGGGAATATAGGGGGCACGTACGAGCAGTACGTC. Protein: CASSGNIGGTYEQYV.

This clone has just a few counts. This rearrangement joins TRBV6-8 to TRBJ2-1; 7 nucleotides agree with TRBD1. The CDR3 runs 13 residues. Germline V gene lookup returns CDR1 MNHGY and CDR2 SAAAGT. J was trimmed by 7 bases and V by 6 bases; bases with no gene match: 6. The CDR3 DNA reads as TGTGCCAGCAGCTACGACAGGGTGAATGAGCAGTTCTTC. Translated: CASSYDRVNEQFF.

This clone was seen at least ten times. This chain connects TRBV11-3 to TRBJ2-7; perhaps TRBD2 as D (5 bases). The CDR3 extends over 15 amino acids. Germline loops: CDR1 SGHNT, CDR2 YENEEA. Trimming pared 4 bases from V and 4 bases from J, leaving 17 bases between. In DNA form, the CDR3 reads TGTGCCAGCAGCTCCCCGGGAAGGGTAGCGTACGAGCAGTACTTC. Encoded protein: CASSSPGRVAYEQYF.

V is TRBV10-2 and J is TRBJ2-1; 14 positions agree with TRBD2. This CDR3 region has 15 residues. Germline V gives CDR1 WSHSY, CDR2 SAAADI. After removal of 5 bases from V and 6 bases from J, the junction contained 3 bases not matched to a gene. CDR3 coding DNA: TGCGCCAGCAGTACCGGGACTAGCGGGGGCAATGAGCAGTTCTTC. This sequence encodes CASSTGTSGGNEQFF.

The CDR3 reads CASSPRVSGGLYGYTF. DNA of the CDR3: TGTGCCAGCTCACCAAGGGTATCAGGGGGGCTCTATGGCTACACCTTC. This chain connects TRBV18 to TRBJ1-2; 7 bases agree with TRBD1. The CDR3 has 16 residues. Germline CDR1 is KGHSH and CDR2 is LQKENI. With 2 bases clipped from V and 4 bases from J, the junction kept 10 bases outside the gene matches.

The rearrangement joins TRBV7-6 to TRBJ1-1, with TRBD1 identical over 7 bases. V lost 5 bases and J lost 3; bases outside the gene matches: 15. Per the germline V gene, CDR1 is SGHVS and CDR2 is FNYEAQ. The CDR3 runs 17 residues. CDR3 residues: CASSVETGRREDTEAFF. CDR3 nucleotides: TGTGCCAGCAGCGTGGAGACAGGGAGACGAGAGGACACTGAAGCTTTCTTT. The full variable domain, rest sourced from reference TRBV7-6 and TRBJ1-1, is GAGVSQSPRYKVTKRGQDVALRCDPISGHVSLYWYRQALGQGPEFLTYFNYEAQQDKSGLPNDRFSAERPEGSISTLTIQRTEQRDSAMYRCASSVETGRREDTEAFFGQGTRLTVV.

The J gene is TRBJ2-2, the V gene TRBV6-8; the D gene is possibly TRBD2 (6 bases). This CDR3 spans 19 amino acids. Trimming took off 7 bases at V and 6 bases at J, with 30 bases between the two ends. CDR1 is MNHGY and CDR2 is SAAAGT in the germline V gene. The CDR3 DNA follows: TGTGCCAGCACTTCGGGGGAGCTAAGCCTTTTTACGCCCCCCGGGGAGCTGTTTTTT. It specifies CASTSGELSLFTPPGELFF.

This clone was counted between two and nine times. The chain couples TRBV6-1 to TRBJ1-2; a possible D gene is TRBD1 (5 bases). CDR3 length: 16 residues. The germline CDR1 and CDR2 sequences are MNHNS and SASEGT. The V end lost 0 bases, the J end lost 4 bases, and 15 bases lay between the germline ends. The CDR3 bases are TGTGCCAGCAGTGAAGCCGGGGCGCATCTCCTCTATGGCTACACCTTC. Translation gives CASSEAGAHLLYGYTF.

This clone has ten or more counts. This chain uses TRBV11-3 with TRBJ1-2, with D possibly TRBD1 on 6 matching bases. CDR1 SGHNT and CDR2 YENEEA come from the germline V gene. This CDR3 spans 17 amino acids. Trimming removed 5 bases at V and 3 bases at J, with 22 bases between. The CDR3 region has the DNA TGTGCCAGCAGCACTATGGGGGGCGCGACCTACTACTATGGCTACACCTTC. Amino acids: CASSTMGGATYYYGYTF.

This clone was observed a few times. This chain connects TRBV5-1 to TRBJ2-5; D is undetermined. Per germline, CDR1 SGHRS and CDR2 YFSETQ. CDR3 length: 17 amino acids. V dropped 0 bases and J dropped 1 base, with 16 bases sitting between them. The DNA of the CDR3 is TGCGCCAGCAGCTTGGGGGCTGCGCCGCCTTTCCAAGAGACCCAGTACTTC. The encoded protein is CASSLGAAPPFQETQYF.

This clone was recorded many times. The J gene is TRBJ2-6, the V gene TRBV11-3; D uncertain. V was trimmed by 0 bases and J by 1 base, leaving 13 bases between them. Germline V lookup: CDR1 SGHNT, CDR2 YENEEA. The CDR3 consists of 18 residues. The CDR3 here is CASSLENLMESGANVLTF. CDR3 nucleotides: TGTGCCAGCAGCTTAGAAAACCTCATGGAGTCTGGGGCCAACGTCCTGACTTTC.

This chain joins TRBV5-1 and TRBJ1-5; D uncertain. The germline V gene has CDR1 SGHRS and CDR2 YFSETQ. V lost 0 bases and J 4 bases, leaving 11 bases between the germline ends. This CDR3 spans 15 amino acids. The CDR3 DNA reads TGCGCCAGCAGCTTGGGGGGTTGGGATAATCAGCCCCAGCATTTT. As protein: CASSLGGWDNQPQHF.

V is TRBV6-8 and J is TRBJ1-5, with no clear D. Per germline, CDR1 MNHGY and CDR2 SAAAGT. The CDR3 is made up of 12 amino acids. Trimming left V 8 bases short and J 11 bases short, with 16 bases between. CDR3 in amino acids: CASESPGLAQHF. The CDR3 bases are TGTGCCAGCGAGAGCCCCGGTTTAGCCCAGCATTTT.

In this sample, this clone turned up many times. V and J are TRBV6-8 and TRBJ2-6; no reliable D call. CDR1 and CDR2 (germline): MNHGY, SAAAGT. V was pared by 5 bases and J by 4 bases, with 6 bases between. CDR3 length equals 13 residues. The CDR3 sequence: CASSDTGANVLTF. DNA for the CDR3: TGTGCCAGCAGTGACACAGGGGCCAACGTCCTGACTTTC.

The V and J genes are TRBV5-1 and TRBJ2-7; D is possibly TRBD1 (6 bases). The CDR3 covers 15 residues. Trimming shortened V by 4 bases and J by 1 base, and 15 bases separated the two germline ends. Germline-derived CDR1 and CDR2 are SGHRS and YFSETQ. CDR3 sequence reads: CASSQEVGASYEQYF. CDR3 sequence (DNA): TGCGCCAGCAGCCAAGAGGTGGGGGCGTCCTACGAGCAGTACTTC. Full variable domain (remainder filled in from reference TRBV5-1 and TRBJ2-7): KAGVTQTPRYLIKTRGQQVTLSCSPISGHRSVSWYQQTPGQGLQFLFEYFSETQRNKGNFPGRFSGRQFSNSRSEMNVSTLELGDSALYLCASSQEVGASYEQYFGPGTRLTVT.

The rearrangement links TRBV11-3 to TRBJ2-1; D gene uncertain. This CDR3 region has 14 residues. Germline V CDR1 and CDR2: SGHNT, YENEEA. Trimming cost V 4 bases and J 10 bases, with 17 bases left between them. The CDR3 sequence is CASSSPCWAGEQFF. Written as DNA, the CDR3 is TGTGCCAGCAGCTCCCCTTGCTGGGCCGGCGAGCAGTTCTTC.